A selection of T cell receptor beta chains follows, all from one sample in a study of cytomegalovirus exposure and HLA in healthy donors. Clones were read by immunoSEQ multiplex PCR, and TCRdb kept only the in-frame ones, dropping some. The sample shows 150,000 to 200,000 clones, 85% of them seen only once. Sample: PBMCs. Receptors originate from a man aged 18 to 35 in good health and CMV-seropositive. The conserved cysteine and the conserved F or W are not part of the CDR3 here. A D gene is named only where the DNA matches it firmly.

>TRBJ1-3|.|TRBV6-6
ASSDAGVGNTIY
>TRBJ2-2|.|TRBV7-9
ASSSDRSNTGELF
>TRBJ2-3|.|TRBV11-2
ASSLLVARVTDTQY
>TRBJ1-1|TRBD1|TRBV6-1
ASSESDRGLLNTEAF
>TRBJ2-7|.|TRBV7-8
ASGPPVGAYEQY
>TRBJ2-1|TRBD2|TRBV9
ASSVASKLAGDDEQF
>TRBJ1-5|TRBD1|TRBV9
ASSVGTDNQPQH
>TRBJ2-5|.|TRBV5-4
ASSLVGPETQY
>TRBJ1-5|.|TRBV6-1
ASRRTANNQPQH
>TRBJ1-5|.|TRBV6-5
ASSYSRDQPQH
>TRBJ1-1|.|TRBV2
ASSEVGGRATEAF
>TRBJ2-7|TRBD2|TRBV2
ASSGASGGVWDEQY
>TRBJ2-7|.|TRBV23-1
ASNHQGFDDHEQY
>TRBJ2-7|TRBD1|TRBV15
ATSTGTDPEQY
>TRBJ1-5|TRBD1|TRBV7-2
ASSLRQGGQPQH
>TRBJ1-2|TRBD1|TRBV30
AWVRDRGLRGT
>TRBJ1-1|.|TRBV6-5
ASSQPAGNTEAF
>TRBJ2-7|.|TRBV6-6
ASSLPAGSTYEQY
>TRBJ2-7|.|TRBV7-2
ASSPQAGSVHEQY
>TRBJ2-3|.|TRBV6-4
ASSAGSTDTQY
>TRBJ1-2|TRBD1|TRBV5-5
ASSWGQGDSYGYT
>TRBJ1-1|TRBD1|TRBV5-4
ASSFGQGTTEAF
>TRBJ2-7|TRBD1|TRBV11-2
ASSYTGGNYEQY
>TRBJ1-1|TRBD1|TRBV7-3
ASSPRTGADTEAF
>TRBJ2-7|.|TRBV7-6
ASTWRGGGEGEQY
>TRBJ1-6|TRBD1|TRBV18
ASSPSRGSYNSPLH
>TRBJ2-5|.|TRBV5-5
ASSSGQQETQY
>TRBJ2-7|.|TRBV6-1
ASNNRDQGEQY
>TRBJ1-4|.|TRBV10-3
AISAGNEKLF
>TRBJ1-5|.|TRBV19
ASSEEQLNQPQH
>TRBJ2-5|TRBD2|TRBV4-1
ASSQELAGGPGLETQY
>TRBJ2-3|.|TRBV11-2
ASAPRLAVDTQY
>TRBJ2-1|TRBD2|TRBV7-3
ASSPSGGALDEQF
>TRBJ2-5|.|TRBV9
ASSPLSQAQETQY
>TRBJ2-1|.|TRBV5-5
ASSQGFGNEQF
>TRBJ2-1|TRBD1|TRBV7-9
ASSPGQGVYNEQF
>.|.|TRBV10-2
ASSVGVSYEQY
>TRBJ2-4|.|TRBV23-1
ASSPRLAKNIQY
>TRBJ1-5|.|TRBV21-1
ASSPEDRDSKVGNQPQH
>TRBJ2-2|TRBD1|TRBV7-8
ASSQNRDRAYTGELF
>TRBJ1-5|.|TRBV4-2
ASSQEIQGYQPQH
>TRBJ1-4|.|TRBV11-2
ASSPETGATNEKLF
>TRBJ2-2|TRBD1|TRBV4-3
ASRQGFTGELF
>TRBJ2-5|TRBD2|TRBV6-1
ASSEAWGGETQY
>TRBJ2-4|TRBD2|TRBV9
ASSAGERGLAKNSQY
>TRBJ1-1|.|TRBV19
ASSIGVTTEAF
>TRBJ1-5|.|TRBV28
ASLTAGFYSNQPQH
>TRBJ2-7|.|TRBV7-9
ASSLEGGVTEQY
>TRBJ2-1|.|TRBV7-2
ASSLASSSYNEQF
>TRBJ2-1|TRBD2|TRBV29-1
SVEDTGGMWDEQF
>TRBJ2-7|TRBD2|TRBV4-3
ASSQSSGGAYEQY
>TRBJ1-1|.|TRBV7-2
ASSQGGGRTEAF
>TRBJ1-2|.|TRBV6-5
ASRQSPGHIGYT
>TRBJ1-1|TRBD1|TRBV6-1
ASSEWTGENTEAF
>TRBJ2-3|.|TRBV4-1
ASSQDAVALGTQY
>TRBJ1-2|TRBD1|TRBV10-3
AISEPQGNYGYT